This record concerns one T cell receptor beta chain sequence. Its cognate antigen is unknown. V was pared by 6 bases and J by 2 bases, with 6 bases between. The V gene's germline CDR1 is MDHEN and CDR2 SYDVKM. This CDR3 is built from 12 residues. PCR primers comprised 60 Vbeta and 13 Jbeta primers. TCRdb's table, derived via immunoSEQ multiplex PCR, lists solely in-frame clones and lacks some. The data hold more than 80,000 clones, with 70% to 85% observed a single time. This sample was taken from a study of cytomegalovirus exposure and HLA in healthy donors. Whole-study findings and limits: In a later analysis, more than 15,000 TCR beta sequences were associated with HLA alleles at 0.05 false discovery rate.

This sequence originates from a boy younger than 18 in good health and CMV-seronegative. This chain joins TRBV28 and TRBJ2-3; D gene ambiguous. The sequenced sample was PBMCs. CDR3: CASSRDTDTQYF. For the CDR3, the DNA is TGTGCCAGCAGCCGAGACACAGATACGCAGTATTTT.